This T cell receptor (beta chain) was recorded in a study of a mutant IDH1 vaccine in newly diagnosed glioma. Time point: baseline, week 1 (first vaccination visit). Treatment meaning: pre-vaccination baseline after standard-of-care therapy. Produced via immunoSEQ multiplex PCR; TCRdb's table is partial and in-frame only. The data contain around 50,000 clones, roughly 89% of them singletons. The sequence was collected from a man aged 35-49 years with glioma. Specimen: PBMCs, collected from a glioma patient treated with radiotherapy, temozolomide or both.

The CDR3 region is CASSLVAGGWYNEQFF. The CDR3 DNA is TGTGCCAGCAGCTTAGTAGCGGGAGGGTGGTACAATGAGCAGTTCTTC. The rearrangement joins TRBV7-2 to TRBJ2-1; 11 nucleotides line up with TRBD2. V trimming: 1 base; J trimming: 4 bases; junction bases outside the gene matches: 3. Germline assignment: CDR1 SGHTA and CDR2 FQGNSA. This CDR3 has 16 residues.